The clone carrying this T cell receptor (beta chain) was counted at least ten times. Its specificity is unknown. cDNA molecules, individually, were tagged with unique molecular identifiers. TCRdb re-called the 5' RACE reads through MiXCR, storing one row per CDR3 protein. Of roughly 41,000 distinct CDR3 sequences in the sample, 5% to 6.5% were seen once. This entry is derived from a study of early T cells in non-severe SARS-CoV-2 infection. Notes on the study in general: Comparison of clonotypes with VDJdb favored anti-spike CD8 responses while missing private and CD4 specificities.

This sample comprised whole blood, obtained at baseline. The source is an adult who was a healthcare worker with PCR-confirmed SARS-CoV-2 infection or an uninfected control (not recorded which).

DNA of the CDR3: TGCGCCAGCAGCTTGGACAGTGCAACTAATGAAAAACTGTTTTTT. Protein sequence: CASSLDSATNEKLFF. The rearrangement joins TRBV5-1 to TRBJ1-4; D remains ambiguous. V dropped 0 bases and J dropped 0 bases, with 6 bases sitting between them. The V gene's germline CDR1 is SGHRS and CDR2 YFSETQ. The length of the CDR3 is 15 residues. Full variable domain (rest looked up from reference TRBV5-1 and TRBJ1-4): KAGVTQTPRYLIKTRGQQVTLSCSPISGHRSVSWYQQTPGQGLQFLFEYFSETQRNKGNFPGRFSGRQFSNSRSEMNVSTLELGDSALYLCASSLDSATNEKLFFGSGTQLSVL.